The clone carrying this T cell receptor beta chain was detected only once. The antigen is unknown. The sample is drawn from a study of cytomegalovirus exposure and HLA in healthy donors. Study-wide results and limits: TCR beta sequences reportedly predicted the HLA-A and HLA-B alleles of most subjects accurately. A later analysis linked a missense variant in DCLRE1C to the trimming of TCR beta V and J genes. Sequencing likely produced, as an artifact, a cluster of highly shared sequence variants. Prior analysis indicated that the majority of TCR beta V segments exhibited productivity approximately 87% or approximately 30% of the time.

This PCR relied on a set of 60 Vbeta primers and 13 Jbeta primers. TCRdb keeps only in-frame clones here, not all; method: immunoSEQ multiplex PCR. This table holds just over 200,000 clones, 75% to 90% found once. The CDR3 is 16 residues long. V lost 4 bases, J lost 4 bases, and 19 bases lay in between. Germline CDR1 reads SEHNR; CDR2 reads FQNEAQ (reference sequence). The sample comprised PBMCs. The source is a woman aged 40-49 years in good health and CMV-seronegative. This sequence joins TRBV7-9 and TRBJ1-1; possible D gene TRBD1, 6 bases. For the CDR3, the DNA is TGTGCCAGCAGCTCAGAAGCAGACAGGTGGGGCACTGAAGCTTTCTTT. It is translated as CASSSEADRWGTEAFF.